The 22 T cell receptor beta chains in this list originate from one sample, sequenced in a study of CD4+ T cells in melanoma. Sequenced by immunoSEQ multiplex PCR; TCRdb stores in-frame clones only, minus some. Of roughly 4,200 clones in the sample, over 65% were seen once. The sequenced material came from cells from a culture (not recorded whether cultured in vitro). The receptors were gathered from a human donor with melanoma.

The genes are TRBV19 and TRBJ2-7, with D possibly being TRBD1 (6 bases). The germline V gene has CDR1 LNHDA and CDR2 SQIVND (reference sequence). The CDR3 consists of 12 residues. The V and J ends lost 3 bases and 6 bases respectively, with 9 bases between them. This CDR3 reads CASSMGAAEQYF. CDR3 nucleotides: TGTGCCAGTAGTATGGGGGCGGCCGAGCAGTACTTC.

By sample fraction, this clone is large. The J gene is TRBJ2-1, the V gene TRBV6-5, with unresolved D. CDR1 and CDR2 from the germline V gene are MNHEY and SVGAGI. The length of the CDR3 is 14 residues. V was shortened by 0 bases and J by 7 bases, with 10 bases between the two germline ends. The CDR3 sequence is CASSYSTVSNEQFF. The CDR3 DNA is TGTGCCAGCAGTTACTCGACTGTCTCTAATGAGCAGTTCTTC.

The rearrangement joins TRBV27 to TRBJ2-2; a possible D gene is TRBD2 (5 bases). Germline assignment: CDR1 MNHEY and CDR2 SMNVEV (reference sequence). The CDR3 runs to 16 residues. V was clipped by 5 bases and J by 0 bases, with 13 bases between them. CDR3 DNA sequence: TGTGCCAGCAGTGACTCTGCGGGTGCGAACACCGGGGAGCTGTTTTTT. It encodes CASSDSAGANTGELFF.

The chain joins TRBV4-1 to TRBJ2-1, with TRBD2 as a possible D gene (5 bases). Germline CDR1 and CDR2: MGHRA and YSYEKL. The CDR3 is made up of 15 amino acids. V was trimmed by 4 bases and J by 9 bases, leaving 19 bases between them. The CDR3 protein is CASSRAARAAGEQFF. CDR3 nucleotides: TGCGCCAGCAGCCGAGCGGCGAGGGCGGCGGGTGAGCAGTTCTTC.

Here the CDR3 DNA reads TGTGCCAGCAGTCCAGGGGGGACCTCCAATGAGCAGTTCTTC. Amino acid sequence: CASSPGGTSNEQFF. This chain joins TRBV7-3 and TRBJ2-1; maybe TRBD1 (7 bases). V lost 6 bases and J 6 bases, leaving 15 bases between the germline ends. This CDR3 contains 14 residues. Per the germline V gene, CDR1 is SGHTA and CDR2 is FQGTGA. Full variable domain (missing parts from reference TRBV7-3 and TRBJ2-1): GAGVSQTPSNKVTEKGKYVELRCDPISGHTALYWYRQSLGQGPEFLIYFQGTGAADDSGLPNDRFFAVRPEGSVSTLKIQRTERGDSAVYLCASSPGGTSNEQFFGPGTRLTVL.

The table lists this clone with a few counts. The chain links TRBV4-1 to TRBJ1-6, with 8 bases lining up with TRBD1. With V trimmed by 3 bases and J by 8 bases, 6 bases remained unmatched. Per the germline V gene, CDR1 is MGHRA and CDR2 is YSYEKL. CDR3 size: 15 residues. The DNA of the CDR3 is TGCGCCAGCAGCCAGGACAGGGCCAGATATTCACCCCTCCACTTT. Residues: CASSQDRARYSPLHF.

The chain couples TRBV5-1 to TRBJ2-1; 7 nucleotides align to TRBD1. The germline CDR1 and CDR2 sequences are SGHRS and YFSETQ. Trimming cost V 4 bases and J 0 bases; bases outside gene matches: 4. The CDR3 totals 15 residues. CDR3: CASSGYRGSYNEQFF. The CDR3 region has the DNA TGCGCCAGCAGCGGATACAGGGGCTCCTACAATGAGCAGTTCTTC.

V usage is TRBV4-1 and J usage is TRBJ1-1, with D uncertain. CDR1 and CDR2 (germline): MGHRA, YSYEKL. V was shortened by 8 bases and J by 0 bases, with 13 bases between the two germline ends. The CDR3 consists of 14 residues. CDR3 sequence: CASGETNMNTEAFF. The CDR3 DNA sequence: TGCGCCAGCGGGGAGACGAATATGAACACTGAAGCTTTCTTT.

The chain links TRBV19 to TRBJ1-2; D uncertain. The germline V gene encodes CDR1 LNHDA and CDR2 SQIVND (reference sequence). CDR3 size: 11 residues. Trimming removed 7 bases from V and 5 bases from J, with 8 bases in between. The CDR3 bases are TGTGCCAGTACATCAGGATATGGCTACACCTTC. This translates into CASTSGYGYTF.

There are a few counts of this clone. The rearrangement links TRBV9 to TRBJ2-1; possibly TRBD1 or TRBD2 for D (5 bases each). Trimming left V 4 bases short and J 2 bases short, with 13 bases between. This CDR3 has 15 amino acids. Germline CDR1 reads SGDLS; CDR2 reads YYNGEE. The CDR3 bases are TGTGCCAGCAGCAGAGGGGAGAGAACCTACAATGAGCAGTTCTTC. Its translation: CASSRGERTYNEQFF.

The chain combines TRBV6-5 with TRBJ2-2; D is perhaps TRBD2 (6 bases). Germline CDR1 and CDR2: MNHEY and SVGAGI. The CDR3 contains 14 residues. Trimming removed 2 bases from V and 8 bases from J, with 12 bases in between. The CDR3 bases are TGTGCCAGCAGTTACGGGAGCCGGGGGGGGGAGCTGTTTTTT. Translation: CASSYGSRGGELFF.

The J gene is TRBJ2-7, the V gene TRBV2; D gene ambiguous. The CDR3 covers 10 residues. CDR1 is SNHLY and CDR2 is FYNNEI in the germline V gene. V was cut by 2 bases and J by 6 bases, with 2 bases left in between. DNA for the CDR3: TGTGCCAGCAGTGAATTCGAGCAGTACTTC. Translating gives CASSEFEQYF. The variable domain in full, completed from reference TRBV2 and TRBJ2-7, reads EPEVTQTPSHQVTQMGQEVILRCVPISNHLYFYWYRQILGQKVEFLVSFYNNEISEKSEIFDDQFSVERPDGSNFTLKIRSTKLEDSAMYFCASSEFEQYFGPGTRLTVT.

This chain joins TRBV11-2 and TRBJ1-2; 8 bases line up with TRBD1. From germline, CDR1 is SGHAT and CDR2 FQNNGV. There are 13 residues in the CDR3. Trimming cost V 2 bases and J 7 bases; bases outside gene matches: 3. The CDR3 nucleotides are TGTGCCAGCAGCTTATCAGGGGGCGGTGGCTACACCTTC. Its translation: CASSLSGGGGYTF.

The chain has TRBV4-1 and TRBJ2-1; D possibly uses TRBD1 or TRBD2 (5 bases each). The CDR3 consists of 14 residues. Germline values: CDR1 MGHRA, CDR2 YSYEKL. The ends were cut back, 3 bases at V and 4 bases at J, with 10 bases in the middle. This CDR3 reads CASSQWDGYNEQFF. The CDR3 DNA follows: TGCGCCAGCAGCCAGTGGGACGGGTACAATGAGCAGTTCTTC.

CDR3 sequence (DNA): TGTGCCAGCAATAACAGGGGGTCCTACGAGCAGTACTTC. This encodes CASNNRGSYEQYF. The chain links TRBV19 to TRBJ2-7; 8 bases are shared with TRBD1. The CDR3 contains 13 residues. From germline, CDR1 is LNHDA and CDR2 SQIVND (reference sequence). V dropped 9 bases and J dropped 1; count of bases not matched to a gene: 5.

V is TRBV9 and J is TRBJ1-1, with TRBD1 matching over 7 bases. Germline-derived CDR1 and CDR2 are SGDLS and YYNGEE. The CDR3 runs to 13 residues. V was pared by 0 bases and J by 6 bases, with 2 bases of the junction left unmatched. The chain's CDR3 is CASSVVQGAEAFF. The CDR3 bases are TGTGCCAGCAGCGTAGTCCAGGGGGCTGAAGCTTTCTTT.

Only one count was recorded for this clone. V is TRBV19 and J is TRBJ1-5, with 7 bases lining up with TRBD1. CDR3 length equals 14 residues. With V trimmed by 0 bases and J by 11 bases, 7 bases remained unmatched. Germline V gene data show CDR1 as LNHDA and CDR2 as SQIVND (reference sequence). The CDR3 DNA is TGTGCCAGTAGTATAGAACAGACAGGGTCAGCCCAGCATTTT. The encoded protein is CASSIEQTGSAQHF.

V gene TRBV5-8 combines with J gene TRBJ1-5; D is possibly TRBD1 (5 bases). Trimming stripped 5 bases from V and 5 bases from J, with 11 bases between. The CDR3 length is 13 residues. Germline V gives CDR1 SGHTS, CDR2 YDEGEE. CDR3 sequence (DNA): TGTGCCAGCAGGCTGAGGGGAGATCAGCCCCAGCATTTT. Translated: CASRLRGDQPQHF. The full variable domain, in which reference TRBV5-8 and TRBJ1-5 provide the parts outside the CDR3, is EAGVTQSPTHLIKTRGQQATLRCSPISGHTSVYWYQQALGLGLQFLLWYDEGEERNRGNFPPRFSGRQFPNYSSELNVNALELEDSALYLCASRLRGDQPQHFGDGTRLSIL.

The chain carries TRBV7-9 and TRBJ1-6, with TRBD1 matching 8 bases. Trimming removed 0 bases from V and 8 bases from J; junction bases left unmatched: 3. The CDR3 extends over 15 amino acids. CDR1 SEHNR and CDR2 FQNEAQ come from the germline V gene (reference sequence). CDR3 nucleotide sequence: TGTGCCAGCAGCTTAGCCGACAGGGGTTATTCACCCCTCCACTTT. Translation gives CASSLADRGYSPLHF. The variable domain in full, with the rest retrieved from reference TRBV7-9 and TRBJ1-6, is DTGVSQNPRHKITKRGQNVTFRCDPISEHNRLYWYRQTLGQGPEFLTYFQNEAQLEKSRLLSDRFSAERPKGSFSTLEIQRTEQGDSAMYLCASSLADRGYSPLHFGNGTRLTVT.

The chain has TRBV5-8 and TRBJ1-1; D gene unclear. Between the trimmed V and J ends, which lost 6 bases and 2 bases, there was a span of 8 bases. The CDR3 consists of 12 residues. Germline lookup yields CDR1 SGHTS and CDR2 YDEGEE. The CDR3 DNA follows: TGTGCCAGCAAGAGGATAAACACTGAAGCTTTCTTT. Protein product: CASKRINTEAFF. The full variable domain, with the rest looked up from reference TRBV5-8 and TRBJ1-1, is EAGVTQSPTHLIKTRGQQATLRCSPISGHTSVYWYQQALGLGLQFLLWYDEGEERNRGNFPPRFSGRQFPNYSSELNVNALELEDSALYLCASKRINTEAFFGQGTRLTVV.

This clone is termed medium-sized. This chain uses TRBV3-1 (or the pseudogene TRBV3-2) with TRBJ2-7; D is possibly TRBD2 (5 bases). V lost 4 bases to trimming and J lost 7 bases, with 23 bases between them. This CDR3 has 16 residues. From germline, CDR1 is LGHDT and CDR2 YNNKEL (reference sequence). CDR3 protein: CASSRESDSFWVEQYF. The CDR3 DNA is TGTGCCAGCAGCCGAGAGTCGGACTCATTCTGGGTAGAGCAGTACTTC.

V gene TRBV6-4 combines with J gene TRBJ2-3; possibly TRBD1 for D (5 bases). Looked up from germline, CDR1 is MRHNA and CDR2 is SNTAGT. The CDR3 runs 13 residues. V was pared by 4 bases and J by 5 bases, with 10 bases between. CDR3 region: CASSALRGDTQYF. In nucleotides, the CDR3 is TGTGCCAGCAGTGCCCTTAGGGGAGATACGCAGTATTTT.